This T cell receptor (beta chain) appears in the sequencing data of a study of CD8 T cells in Susac syndrome. RNA was extracted with the RNeasy kit, and a quantity of about 0.5 to 1 ug was reverse transcribed using random hexamers. immunoSEQ multiplex PCR amplified TCR beta CDR3 across 54 Vbeta, 13 Jbeta. MiXCR, applied by TCRdb to the immunoSEQ multiplex PCR reads, yields one record per CDR3 protein. Of about 250,000 distinct CDR3 sequences listed, over 85% were seen once; the top ten hold about 0.071%. The source is a human donor with multiple sclerosis. The sample taken for sequencing was CD4+ T cells from PBMCs.

Written as DNA, the CDR3 is TGTGCCAGCAGCCCTCCCCTCCAAGAGACCCAGTACTTC. This gives the protein CASSPPLQETQYF. This chain joins TRBV28 and TRBJ2-5; D ambiguous. Germline values: CDR1 MDHEN, CDR2 SYDVKM. This CDR3 comprises 13 residues. The V end was cut by 6 bases, the J end by 1 base, with 9 bases between.